Listed below are T cell receptor beta chains from one sample, sequenced in a study of Graves' ophthalmopathy and Graves' hyperthyroidism. TCRdb passed the multiplex PCR reads through MiXCR, listing each CDR3 protein once. The data show a few hundred thousand distinct CDR3 sequences, around 18% seen once. Sequencing input: peripheral blood. The receptors originated from a woman between 18 and 29 years old with Graves' ophthalmopathy. The CDR3 runs from the conserved cysteine through the conserved F or W. The order of the fields is V gene, CDR3 protein.

>TRBV7-2
CASSSWGDGGELFF
>TRBV6-5
CASSYLTSGRPWDTQYF
>TRBV7-8
CASSAPLAGVTYEQYF
>TRBV7-2
CASSLAPGHQYEQYF
>TRBV15
CATSRDEGRISYEQYF
>TRBV7-2
CASSLLPGWNIQYF
>TRBV6-1
CASSEAYRRGGGEQYF
>TRBV6-5
CASSYVGETEAFF
>TRBV12-3/TRBV12-4
CASSLLVSAGVRETQYF
>TRBV6-5
CASSYSGTSGTYEQYF
>TRBV6-2/TRBV6-3
CASTLLPPTGTKDTEAFF
>TRBV4-1
CASSPLGPGATEAFF
>TRBV27
CASIRGETQYF
>TRBV6-2/TRBV6-3
CATKVEITDIQYF
>TRBV30
CAWRRDRGSGNTIYF
>TRBV19
CASSMGPLSGTEAFF
>TRBV27
CASEKSPGQGMNTEAFF
>TRBV7-2
CASSLYPGDSYEQYF
>TRBV6-2/TRBV6-3
CASSYGKGTQYF
>TRBV9
CASSVATDKSYEQYF